Below are 31 T cell receptor beta chains sequenced from a single sample in a study of blood T cell repertoires in COVID-19. Assay used: immunoSEQ multiplex PCR; TCRdb lists only in-frame clones, some missing. The sample lists around 81,000 clones; 88% were seen once. Sequenced sample: peripheral blood. Receptor source: a man between 70 and 80 years old with acute or convalescent COVID-19.

CDR3 sequence reads: CAISRAAGLGNTIYF. The CDR3 DNA reads TGTGCCATCAGCCGTGCCGCAGGGCTCGGAAACACCATATATTTT. The V gene is TRBV10-3, the J gene TRBJ1-3; tentative D call: TRBD1 (5 bases). The V gene's germline CDR1 is ENHRY and CDR2 SYGVKD. The germline V and J ends were trimmed by 6 bases and 4 bases, with 16 bases remaining between them. This CDR3 region has 15 residues.

The V and J genes are TRBV6-5 and TRBJ1-4; D is possibly TRBD1 (6 bases). Germline V gene sequence: CDR1 MNHEY, CDR2 SVGAGI. Trimming pared 6 bases from V and 8 bases from J, leaving 13 bases between. The CDR3 runs to 13 residues. For the CDR3, the DNA is TGTGCCAGCAGGGTCAGGGGATCAGAAAAACTGTTTTTT. Translation: CASRVRGSEKLFF.

The chain joins TRBV19 to TRBJ1-1; D remains ambiguous. The V gene lost 5 bases and the J gene lost 0 bases, with 7 bases spanning the gap. This CDR3 spans 13 amino acids. Germline V gene sequence: CDR1 LNHDA, CDR2 SQIVND (reference sequence). As DNA, the CDR3 is TGTGCCAGTAGTTGGAGAGTGAACACTGAAGCTTTCTTT. This encodes CASSWRVNTEAFF.

The V gene is TRBV7-2, the J gene TRBJ1-1, with 7 bases aligning to TRBD1. Looked up from germline, CDR1 is SGHTA and CDR2 is FQGNSA. The CDR3 is 15 residues long. Trimming at V came to 1 base and at J to 5 bases, leaving 7 bases not matched to a gene. The DNA for the CDR3 is TGTGCCAGCAGCTTAGTCGGAGGGGGCGATACTGAAGCTTTCTTT. Its protein product is CASSLVGGGDTEAFF.

There are a few counts of this clone. This chain uses TRBV30 with TRBJ1-5; D ambiguous. V lost 3 bases and J 2 bases, leaving 8 bases between the germline ends. CDR1 and CDR2 (germline): GTSNPN, SVGIG (reference sequence). This CDR3 has 13 amino acids. In nucleotides, the CDR3 is TGTGCCTGGAGGGGAGAGCGCAATCAGCCCCAGCATTTT. This translates into CAWRGERNQPQHF. Together with reference TRBV30 and TRBJ1-5, the CDR3 gives the full variable domain: SQTIHQWPATLVQPVGSPLSLECTVEGTSNPNLYWYRQAAGRGLQLLFYSVGIGQISSEVPQNLSASRPQDRQFILSSKKLLLSDSGFYLCAWRGERNQPQHFGDGTRLSIL.

The CDR3 DNA reads as TGTGCCAGCACAGACAGGGCCAACTATGGCTACACCTTC. It is translated as CASTDRANYGYTF. J is TRBJ1-2 and V is TRBV2; TRBD1 aligns across 7 bases. This CDR3 has 13 amino acids. From germline, CDR1 is SNHLY and CDR2 FYNNEI. Unmatched junction bases numbered 4, after V lost 7 bases and J lost 2 bases.

The chain is built from TRBV9 and TRBJ1-1; TRBD1 matches 8 bases. CDR3 length: 15 residues. Germline V gene sequence: CDR1 SGDLS, CDR2 YYNGEE. J was trimmed by 0 bases and V by 3 bases; bases with no gene match: 4. CDR3 amino acids: CASSAGDRMNTEAFF. CDR3 sequence (DNA): TGTGCCAGCAGCGCGGGGGACAGGATGAACACTGAAGCTTTCTTT.

The count of this clone is one. This chain connects TRBV29-1 to TRBJ2-3; D might be TRBD2 (6 bases). CDR1 SQVTM and CDR2 ANQGSEA come from the germline V gene. The CDR3 sequence is 12 residues long. Trimming left V 3 bases short and J 2 bases short, with 6 bases between. Here the CDR3 DNA reads TGCAGCGTTGAGCGGGACACAGATACGCAGTATTTT. Translating gives CSVERDTDTQYF.

This sequence joins TRBV28 and TRBJ2-1; TRBD1 matches at 10 bases. The germline V gene has CDR1 MDHEN and CDR2 SYDVKM. The ends lost 3 bases at V and 1 base at J; junction bases unmatched: 12. CDR3 size: 19 residues. The CDR3 loop is CASSFGGRTGGTSYNEQFF. CDR3 coding DNA: TGTGCCAGCAGTTTTGGGGGGCGGACAGGGGGTACGTCCTACAATGAGCAGTTCTTC.

This clone has only one observation. The chain links TRBV11-3 to TRBJ2-2, with 12 positions matching TRBD2. Germline CDR1 is SGHNT and CDR2 is YENEEA. This CDR3 is built from 16 residues. V shed 2 bases, J shed 6 bases, and the junction held 4 bases outside the gene matches. CDR3 bases: TGTGCCAGCAGCTTATCGGCTAGCGGGGGGGCCGGGGAGCTGTTTTTT. Translating it yields CASSLSASGGAGELFF.

The chain employs TRBV7-2 and TRBJ2-7; unclear D gene. Trimming removed 6 bases from V and 7 bases from J, with 19 bases in between. Germline assignment: CDR1 SGHTA and CDR2 FQGNSA. There are 14 residues in the CDR3. The CDR3 reads CASRSVGVGWEQYF. The CDR3 nucleotides are TGTGCCAGCAGAAGCGTTGGCGTGGGTTGGGAGCAGTACTTC. Full variable domain (remainder filled in from reference TRBV7-2 and TRBJ2-7): GAGVSQSPSNKVTEKGKDVELRCDPISGHTALYWYRQSLGQGLEFLIYFQGNSAPDKSGLPSDRFSAERTGGSVSTLTIQRTQQEDSAVYLCASRSVGVGWEQYFGPGTRLTVT.

V gene TRBV27 combines with J gene TRBJ1-1; 7 bases match TRBD1. Germline trimming cut 7 bases from V and 0 bases from J; bases unmatched to any gene: 2. Germline lookup yields CDR1 MNHEY and CDR2 SMNVEV (reference sequence). This CDR3 comprises 13 residues. The CDR3 DNA reads TGTGCCAGCAAAGGGGGCGTGAACACTGAAGCTTTCTTT. Amino acids: CASKGGVNTEAFF.

This chain connects TRBV5-1 to TRBJ1-1, with a tentative D call TRBD1 (5 bases). In germline, CDR1 is SGHRS, CDR2 YFSETQ. V was pared by 5 bases and J by 4 bases, with 15 bases between. The CDR3 is 14 amino acids. CDR3 coding DNA: TGCGCCAGCAGATCGAATTCGGGGGGCACTGAAGCTTTCTTT. This translates into CASRSNSGGTEAFF.

V is TRBV7-2 and J is TRBJ2-1; 7 bases are a match to TRBD2. The CDR3 runs 15 residues. The germline gives CDR1 SGHTA, CDR2 FQGNSA. J gave up 2 bases and V 7 bases, and 8 bases lay outside the gene matches. This chain's CDR3 is CASTTPGGPYNEQFF. CDR3 DNA: TGTGCCAGCACTACCCCGGGAGGCCCCTACAATGAGCAGTTCTTC.

The chain uses TRBV7-2 and TRBJ2-7; weak D call: TRBD2 (6 bases). The germline V gene encodes CDR1 SGHTA and CDR2 FQGNSA. V was cut by 1 base and J by 4 bases, with 11 bases left in between. CDR3 length: 14 amino acids. CDR3 in amino acids: CASSLEAGLYEQYF. In DNA form, the CDR3 reads TGTGCCAGCAGCTTAGAGGCGGGGCTATACGAGCAGTACTTC.

This chain joins TRBV4-1 and TRBJ1-1, with D possibly matching TRBD1 (5 bases). V lost 1 base to trimming and J lost 0 bases, with 12 bases between them. The CDR3 spans 16 residues. Germline loops: CDR1 MGHRA, CDR2 YSYEKL. This chain's CDR3 is CASSQGRQLMNTEAFF. CDR3 in DNA: TGCGCCAGCAGCCAAGGGAGACAGCTTATGAACACTGAAGCTTTCTTT.

The J gene is TRBJ2-1, the V gene TRBV27; the D is unclear. This CDR3 contains 13 residues. V shed 2 bases and J shed 4 bases, with 6 bases lying between them. The germline V gene encodes CDR1 MNHEY and CDR2 SMNVEV (reference sequence). The CDR3 DNA sequence: TGTGCCAGCAGTTTAGTGGAGTACAATGAGCAGTTCTTC. Protein: CASSLVEYNEQFF.

This rearrangement joins TRBV4-3 to TRBJ2-7; 11 positions match TRBD2. CDR3 length equals 18 residues. V dropped 1 base and J dropped 1; count of bases not matched to a gene: 9. From germline, CDR1 is LGHNA and CDR2 YSLEER. The CDR3 coding sequence is TGCGCCAGCAGCCAAGCCGCCCCGGGGACTAGCGGTTCCTACGAGCAGTACTTC. Protein sequence: CASSQAAPGTSGSYEQYF.

The rearrangement joins TRBV10-3 to TRBJ2-1, with D tentatively TRBD1 (6 bases). V lost 1 base to trimming and J lost 5 bases, with 9 bases between them. CDR1 is ENHRY, CDR2 SYGVKD, per germline. The CDR3 contains 14 residues. CDR3 amino acids: CAISEFEGDNEQFF. CDR3 bases: TGTGCCATCAGTGAGTTTGAGGGGGACAATGAGCAGTTCTTC.

This clone was observed a few times. The rearrangement uses TRBV7-9 and TRBJ1-1; no reliable D call. V lost 0 bases, J lost 4 bases, and 9 bases lay in between. CDR1 is SEHNR, CDR2 FQNEAQ, per germline (reference sequence). This CDR3 has 14 residues. CDR3 in amino acids: CASSLAGDGTEAFF. The CDR3 DNA sequence: TGTGCCAGCAGCTTAGCAGGAGACGGCACTGAAGCTTTCTTT.

This chain uses TRBV9 with TRBJ2-7; weak D call: TRBD2 (6 bases). Looked up from germline, CDR1 is SGDLS and CDR2 is YYNGEE. The CDR3 runs 15 residues. V dropped 0 bases and J dropped 1 base, with 11 bases sitting between them. The CDR3 sequence is CASSVGISGSYEQYF. Written as DNA, the CDR3 is TGTGCCAGCAGCGTAGGCATTAGCGGATCCTACGAGCAGTACTTC.

This chain connects TRBV7-2 to TRBJ1-5; TRBD1 might be the D (5 bases). Germline values: CDR1 SGHTA, CDR2 FQGNSA. V gave up 6 bases and J gave up 0 bases, with 9 bases separating them. The CDR3 runs 14 residues. The CDR3 sequence is CASSRGGSNQPQHF. The CDR3 DNA follows: TGTGCCAGCAGTCGGGGGGGTAGCAATCAGCCCCAGCATTTT. Together with reference TRBV7-2 and TRBJ1-5, the CDR3 gives the full variable domain: GAGVSQSPSNKVTEKGKDVELRCDPISGHTALYWYRQSLGQGLEFLIYFQGNSAPDKSGLPSDRFSAERTGGSVSTLTIQRTQQEDSAVYLCASSRGGSNQPQHFGDGTRLSIL.

The J gene is TRBJ2-5, the V gene TRBV4-1, with 7 positions matching TRBD2. J gave up 6 bases and V 1 base, and 11 bases lay outside the gene matches. Germline V lookup: CDR1 MGHRA, CDR2 YSYEKL. This CDR3 is built from 16 residues. The CDR3 is CASSQAGREVGKTQYF. Written as DNA, the CDR3 is TGCGCCAGCAGCCAAGCGGGACGGGAGGTGGGAAAGACCCAGTACTTC.

The V and J genes are TRBV19 and TRBJ2-3; D perhaps matches TRBD2 (5 bases). The germline V gene encodes CDR1 LNHDA and CDR2 SQIVND (reference sequence). This CDR3 region has 14 residues. Trimming removed 6 bases from V and 7 bases from J, with 17 bases in between. The CDR3 nucleotides read TGTGCCAGTAGCTTGGAGGACCGAAGGAATACGCAGTATTTT. Translated, it gives CASSLEDRRNTQYF.

Only one count was recorded for this clone. The V gene is TRBV28, the J gene TRBJ1-1, with 11 bases fitting TRBD1. CDR1 is MDHEN and CDR2 is SYDVKM in the germline V gene. V trimming: 5 bases; J trimming: 3 bases; junction bases outside the gene matches: 8. The CDR3 consists of 16 residues. The CDR3 bases are TGTGCCAGCAGTCCTTATGGACAGGGGGCGGACACTGAAGCTTTCTTT. This sequence encodes CASSPYGQGADTEAFF. Looking up the rest from reference TRBV28 and TRBJ1-1 gives the full variable domain: DVKVTQSSRYLVKRTGEKVFLECVQDMDHENMFWYRQDPGLGLRLIYFSYDVKMKEKGDIPEGYSVSREKKERFSLILESASTNQTSMYLCASSPYGQGADTEAFFGQGTRLTVV.

The rearrangement uses TRBV5-1 and TRBJ2-1; perhaps TRBD1 as D (5 bases). Per the germline V gene, CDR1 is SGHRS and CDR2 is YFSETQ. The CDR3 extends over 15 amino acids. V was shortened by 0 bases and J by 2 bases, with 9 bases between the two germline ends. DNA for the CDR3: TGCGCCAGCAGCTTGGACGCAGGGACCTACAATGAGCAGTTCTTC. Protein: CASSLDAGTYNEQFF.

This clone appeared a few times. The V gene is TRBV4-1, the J gene TRBJ2-7; D not certain. The V end was cut by 0 bases, the J end by 2 bases, with 14 bases between. This CDR3 comprises 16 residues. The germline V gene encodes CDR1 MGHRA and CDR2 YSYEKL. CDR3 in amino acids: CASSQDPLPVTYEQYF. CDR3 coding DNA: TGCGCCAGCAGCCAAGATCCCCTCCCTGTAACCTACGAGCAGTACTTC.

The genes are TRBV6-2 or TRBV6-3 and TRBJ2-2; 8 positions agree with TRBD2. The CDR3 sequence is 15 residues long. Trimming cost V 2 bases and J 4 bases; bases outside gene matches: 3. Per the germline V gene, CDR1 is MNHEY and CDR2 is SVGEGT. The CDR3 DNA is TGTGCCAGCAGTTACCCGGGGGGGCCCACCGGGGAGCTGTTTTTT. This codes for CASSYPGGPTGELFF.

The chain has TRBV9 and TRBJ1-1, with unresolved D. In germline, CDR1 is SGDLS, CDR2 YYNGEE. The CDR3 consists of 13 residues. V lost 3 bases, J lost 7 bases, and 13 bases lay in between. CDR3 sequence (DNA): TGTGCCAGCAGCGGGACGGAGGGTAGTGAAGCTTTCTTT. Its protein product is CASSGTEGSEAFF.

The chain combines TRBV19 with TRBJ1-1; D remains ambiguous. Germline values: CDR1 LNHDA, CDR2 SQIVND (reference sequence). V was pared by 2 bases and J by 4 bases, with 14 bases between. The CDR3 has 15 amino acids. The CDR3 DNA sequence: TGTGCCAGTAGTATATTAGAGGGAGCGGGCACTGAAGCTTTCTTT. This gives the protein CASSILEGAGTEAFF.

This chain links TRBV28 with TRBJ1-5, with 7 positions matching TRBD1. The CDR3 runs to 15 residues. After removal of 6 bases from V and 6 bases from J, the junction contained 11 bases not matched to a gene. Germline V gene lookup returns CDR1 MDHEN and CDR2 SYDVKM. The CDR3: CASSSLDREGQPQHF. CDR3 nucleotide sequence: TGTGCCAGCAGCTCTCTTGACAGGGAAGGTCAGCCCCAGCATTTT.